The 7 T cell receptor beta chains in this list originate from one sample, sequenced in a study of blood T cell repertoires in COVID-19 (dated by TCRdb to 2018 to 2021). Library preparation employed the immunoSEQ multiplex PCR assay. TCRdb took this table from immuneACCESS and kept in-frame rearrangements with V and J called. Such tables lack part of the clones; where checked against another copy, unresolved V genes explain under half of the gap, and the rest is unexplained. A total of 45,000 to 60,000 clones appear in this sample, about 90% of them only once. The ten top clones hold less than 8% of the sample. Sample: peripheral blood. The origin of the receptors is a man aged 70 or older with active COVID-19.

The chain joins TRBV5-1 to TRBJ2-4; D is perhaps TRBD2 (5 bases). The CDR3 runs 13 residues. The V and J ends lost 0 bases and 7 bases respectively, with 8 bases between them. CDR1 and CDR2 from the germline V gene are SGHRS and YFSETQ. The CDR3 sequence: CASSLGGGNIQYF. For the CDR3, the DNA is TGCGCCAGCAGCTTGGGAGGAGGCAACATTCAGTACTTC.

This clone was found once. This chain uses TRBV27 with TRBJ1-5, with 8 nucleotides matching TRBD1. The V and J ends lost 5 bases and 3 bases, in that order; junction bases with no gene match: 3. This CDR3 contains 14 residues. CDR1 and CDR2 from the germline V gene are MNHEY and SMNVEV (reference sequence). Here the CDR3 DNA reads TGTGCCAGCAGTCTTCAGGGGGCCAATCAGCCCCAGCATTTT. Its translation: CASSLQGANQPQHF.

In this sample, this clone turned up once. The rearrangement uses TRBV6-5 and TRBJ1-3; 7 nucleotides align to TRBD1. Unmatched junction bases numbered 5, after V lost 6 bases and J lost 0 bases. The CDR3 length is 15 residues. Germline lookup yields CDR1 MNHEY and CDR2 SVGAGI. CDR3: CASRSDRASGNTIYF. In DNA, the CDR3 is TGTGCCAGCAGGTCCGACAGGGCCTCTGGAAACACCATATATTTT.

The genes are TRBV6-5 and TRBJ2-7; 9 bases are a match to TRBD1. CDR3 length: 15 amino acids. Losses at the gene ends were 6 bases for V and 4 bases for J; bases not matched to a gene: 10. Germline V gene sequence: CDR1 MNHEY, CDR2 SVGAGI. The CDR3 region is CASSRAGTGQYEQYF. The CDR3 coding sequence is TGTGCCAGCAGCCGCGCCGGGACAGGGCAGTACGAGCAGTACTTC.

The rearrangement joins TRBV7-9 to TRBJ1-2, with TRBD1 matching over 10 bases. The J segment lost 6 bases and the V segment lost 4 bases, leaving 2 bases of the junction unmatched. Germline values: CDR1 SEHNR, CDR2 FQNEAQ (reference sequence). The CDR3 is made up of 13 amino acids. The CDR3 DNA sequence: TGTGCCAGCAGCTCCGACAGGGGGCATGGCTACACCTTC. Its translation: CASSSDRGHGYTF.

This clone was seen just once. The chain is built from TRBV18 and TRBJ2-3; the D is unclear. The CDR3 loop spans 13 amino acids. CDR1 KGHSH and CDR2 LQKENI come from the germline V gene. Trimming pared 6 bases from V and 4 bases from J, leaving 11 bases between. CDR3 coding DNA: TGTGCCAGCTCCAAAGCCTCCCCAGATACGCAGTATTTT. Translated: CASSKASPDTQYF.

The sample holds one count of this clone. This chain uses TRBV3-1 (or the pseudogene TRBV3-2) with TRBJ2-7; 8 bases are a match to TRBD1. CDR3 length equals 14 residues. Per germline, CDR1 LGHDT and CDR2 YNNKEL (reference sequence). The V segment lost 1 base and the J segment 6 bases; nucleotides outside the gene matches: 5. The CDR3 DNA is TGTGCCAGCAGCCAAGGGACAGGGACCGCCGAGCAGTACTTC. Translating gives CASSQGTGTAEQYF.